The 21 T cell receptor beta chains in this list originate from one sample, sequenced in a study of T-cell reconstitution after alpha-beta-depleted transplantation in children. A TCRbeta library incorporating unique molecular identifiers was prepared. Each CDR3 protein is one row after TCRdb ran MiXCR on the PCR reads. The repertoire holds under 140,000 distinct CDR3 sequences, with over 9% as singletons. Sequenced material: PBMCs from the stem cell graft donor, taken from the stem cell graft. The receptors shown here come from a human donor who donated a stem cell graft to a child with acute lymphoblastic leukemia.

On this clonotype: One end of the junction does not line up with germline, which may come from a read error. The rearrangement uses TRBV28 and TRBJ1-4, with D possibly matching TRBD1 (6 bases). CDR1 is MDHEN and CDR2 is SYDVKM in the germline V gene. CDR3 length: 15 amino acids. This CDR3 reads CSSSLGAATNEKLFF. Here the CDR3 DNA reads TGTTCCAGCAGTTTGGGGGCCGCAACTAATGAAAAACTGTTTTTT.

This clonotype was seen many times. The chain links TRBV5-1 to TRBJ2-4, with D perhaps matching TRBD2 (5 bases). This CDR3 contains 18 residues. CDR1 is SGHRS and CDR2 is YFSETQ in the germline V gene. V gave up 4 bases and J gave up 0 bases, with 20 bases separating them. The CDR3 DNA is TGCGCCAGCAGCCGGAATGGAAACCGGGATCTAGCCAAAAACATTCAGTACTTC. The encoded protein is CASSRNGNRDLAKNIQYF.

In this sample, this clonotype turned up many times. The chain is built from TRBV6-1 and TRBJ1-3; TRBD1 might be the D (5 bases). This CDR3 contains 15 residues. Trimming left V 6 bases short and J 0 bases short, with 12 bases between. Germline V gene data show CDR1 as MNHNS and CDR2 as SASEGT. CDR3 nucleotide sequence: TGTGCCAGCAGCCTTTGGGGCCTCTCTGGAAACACCATATATTTT. Translating gives CASSLWGLSGNTIYF.

Many counts were recorded for this clonotype. The J gene is TRBJ1-3, the V gene TRBV5-1; D unresolved. This CDR3 is built from 14 residues. In germline, CDR1 is SGHRS, CDR2 YFSETQ. The V gene lost 10 bases and the J gene lost 2 bases, with 16 bases spanning the gap. The DNA of the CDR3 is TGCGCCTCTTATACGGGAACGGCTGGAAACACCATATATTTT. Its translation is CASYTGTAGNTIYF. The variable domain in full, completed from reference TRBV5-1 and TRBJ1-3, reads KAGVTQTPRYLIKTRGQQVTLSCSPISGHRSVSWYQQTPGQGLQFLFEYFSETQRNKGNFPGRFSGRQFSNSRSEMNVSTLELGDSALYLCASYTGTAGNTIYFGEGSWLTVV.

Comments on this clonotype: One base away lies a much larger clone, so this may be a sequencing read error. Since no conserved phenylalanine or tryptophan closes the CDR3, a read error is the likely cause. It is unclear where the CDR3 begins or ends on the DNA, so no DNA is shown, and the CDR3 is as TCRdb lists it. The chain joins TRBV4-3 to TRBJ1-1. The CDR3 has 15 residues if both end residues are counted. Looked up from germline, CDR1 is LGHNA and CDR2 is YSLEER. CDR3 region: CASSQALNTERTLVA.

This clonotype was detected ten times or more. The V and J genes are TRBV20-1 and TRBJ2-7, with a tentative D call TRBD2 (5 bases). CDR3 length: 14 amino acids. Germline CDR1 is DFQATT and CDR2 is SNEGSKA (reference sequence). Trimming left V 0 bases short and J 1 base short, with 10 bases between. The CDR3: CSARDAGGSYEQYF. The CDR3 DNA reads TGCAGTGCTAGAGATGCCGGCGGGTCCTACGAGCAGTACTTC.

This clonotype was seen repeatedly, ten times or more. V usage is TRBV12-3 or TRBV12-4 and J usage is TRBJ2-5, with D possibly TRBD1 on 5 matching bases. Trimming shortened V by 5 bases and J by 2 bases, and 15 bases separated the two germline ends. The CDR3 runs 15 residues. CDR3 loop: CASSLLNQGQETQYF. The CDR3 region has the DNA TGTGCCAGCAGTCTATTAAACCAGGGACAAGAGACCCAGTACTTC.

Many counts were recorded for this clonotype. The V and J genes are TRBV27 and TRBJ2-5, with unresolved D. Germline V gene sequence: CDR1 MNHEY, CDR2 SMNVEV (reference sequence). V lost 0 bases and J lost 5, with 7 bases in between. The CDR3 extends over 13 amino acids. The DNA for the CDR3 is TGTGCCAGCAGTTTATCGGTGGTGGAGACCCAGTACTTC. Translating gives CASSLSVVETQYF.

This clonotype was detected many times. The J gene is TRBJ1-2, the V gene TRBV7-2, with 7 bases lining up with TRBD1. J was trimmed by 8 bases and V by 5 bases; bases with no gene match: 14. Germline V CDR1 and CDR2: SGHTA, FQGNSA. This CDR3 contains 15 residues. CDR3 sequence (DNA): TGTGCCAGCAGCCCGCTCCTGGACAGGCTGCGCGGCTACACCTTC. Protein sequence: CASSPLLDRLRGYTF.

The sample holds many counts of this clonotype. The chain couples TRBV12-3 or TRBV12-4 to TRBJ1-5; no firm D call. This CDR3 has 14 amino acids. V lost 10 bases to trimming and J lost 5 bases, with 18 bases between them. The CDR3 DNA follows: TGTGCCACCGGAGGACCGGGCGGGGATCAGCCCCAGCATTTT. Translating it yields CATGGPGGDQPQHF.

The table lists this clonotype with many counts. The chain joins TRBV27 to TRBJ2-1; tentative D call: TRBD1 (6 bases). Trimming cost V 5 bases and J 6 bases, with 14 bases left between them. The V gene's germline CDR1 is MNHEY and CDR2 SMNVEV (reference sequence). This CDR3 has 14 residues. CDR3: CASSATGYSNEQFF. In nucleotides, the CDR3 is TGTGCCAGCAGTGCCACAGGGTATTCCAATGAGCAGTTCTTC.

This clonotype was found many times. The chain combines TRBV5-1 with TRBJ2-2; unclear D gene. The V gene lost 5 bases and the J gene lost 4 bases, with 9 bases spanning the gap. The CDR3 is 13 residues long. Per the germline V gene, CDR1 is SGHRS and CDR2 is YFSETQ. CDR3 DNA sequence: TGCGCCAGCAGAGGACCCGTCACCGGGGAGCTGTTTTTT. This codes for CASRGPVTGELFF.

There are many counts of this clonotype. The gene calls are TRBV5-1 and TRBJ1-4; 9 nucleotides match TRBD1. V shed 4 bases and J 5 bases; nucleotides not matched to a gene: 6. This CDR3 region has 15 residues. Per germline, CDR1 SGHRS and CDR2 YFSETQ. Written as DNA, the CDR3 is TGCGCCAGCAGCATAACCGGGACAGGGAATGAAAAACTGTTTTTT. Translating it yields CASSITGTGNEKLFF.

This clonotype was observed a few times. The V and J genes are TRBV25-1 and TRBJ2-7; the match to TRBD2 covers 7 bases. The germline gives CDR1 MGHDK, CDR2 SYGVNS. V trimming: 3 bases; J trimming: 1 base; junction bases outside the gene matches: 6. The CDR3 contains 15 residues. The CDR3 sequence: CASSDIREASYEQYF. CDR3 bases: TGTGCCAGCAGTGATATACGGGAGGCGTCCTACGAGCAGTACTTC.

This clonotype is deemed medium-sized (0.01 to 0.1%). For the CDR3, the DNA is TGTGCCAGCAGCCCGACTAGCGGGAGGGCCGGGACCCAGTACTTC. Translation: CASSPTSGRAGTQYF. The J gene is TRBJ2-5, the V gene TRBV9, with 14 bases that match TRBD2. The V gene's germline CDR1 is SGDLS and CDR2 YYNGEE. CDR3 length: 15 residues. J gave up 7 bases and V 4 bases, and 6 bases lay outside the gene matches.

This clonotype has a count of ten or more. The CDR3 nucleotides are TGTGCCAGCCAAGGGACAGAACTAGCCAAAAACATTCAGTACTTC. It is translated as CASQGTELAKNIQYF. J is TRBJ2-4 and V is TRBV7-9; 7 nucleotides align to TRBD1. The germline V gene has CDR1 SEHNR and CDR2 FQNEAQ (reference sequence). The trim removed 8 bases at V and 0 bases at J, leaving 7 bases unmatched. CDR3 size: 15 residues.

This clonotype occurred many times. J is TRBJ2-7 and V is TRBV20-1; TRBD2 matches at 9 bases. Trimming removed 5 bases from V and 0 bases from J; junction bases left unmatched: 17. The CDR3 spans 18 residues. Germline values: CDR1 DFQATT, CDR2 SNEGSKA (reference sequence). CDR3 residues: CSAPKPGVSGSPSYEQYF. DNA for the CDR3: TGCAGTGCTCCTAAACCGGGGGTTAGCGGGAGCCCCTCCTACGAGCAGTACTTC.

This clonotype was detected ten times or more. CDR3 in amino acids: CSVVVRTIYNEQFF. Here the CDR3 DNA reads TGCAGCGTTGTAGTTAGGACTATTTACAATGAGCAGTTCTTC. The chain is built from TRBV29-1 and TRBJ2-1, with D possibly TRBD2 on 6 matching bases. The CDR3 loop spans 14 amino acids. Trimming removed 4 bases from V and 4 bases from J, with 14 bases in between. Germline V gene data show CDR1 as SQVTM and CDR2 as ANQGSEA.

As regards this clonotype: This sequence may be a read error, since a much larger clone differs from it by one base. The chain carries TRBV27 and TRBJ2-6; perhaps D is TRBD1 or TRBD2 (5 bases each). There are 15 residues in the CDR3. The germline CDR1 and CDR2 sequences are MNHEY and SMNVEV (reference sequence). The CDR3 coding sequence is TGTGCCAGCAGTTTCCGGGGTACTGGGGCCAACGGCCTGACTTTC. Translating gives CASSFRGTGANGLTF.

This clonotype has at least ten counts. The chain links TRBV24-1 to TRBJ2-3; 7 bases match TRBD2. Germline CDR1 KGHDR, CDR2 SFDVKD. Losses at the gene ends were 5 bases for V and 6 bases for J; bases not matched to a gene: 7. There are 14 residues in the CDR3. CDR3 in amino acids: CATSGAGVSDTQYF. The CDR3 DNA follows: TGTGCCACCAGTGGGGCGGGAGTATCCGATACGCAGTATTTT.

Ten or more counts support this clonotype. The V gene is TRBV5-1, the J gene TRBJ2-7; 9 positions match TRBD1. The junction had 10 bases not matched to a gene; V was cut back by 0 bases and J by 0 bases. The CDR3 consists of 18 residues. Germline lookup yields CDR1 SGHRS and CDR2 YFSETQ. The CDR3 DNA reads as TGCGCCAGCAGCTTGGCCCGGGATGGGGACAGGGTCTCCTACGAGCAGTACTTC. Encoded protein: CASSLARDGDRVSYEQYF. Complete variable domain (other parts from reference TRBV5-1 and TRBJ2-7): KAGVTQTPRYLIKTRGQQVTLSCSPISGHRSVSWYQQTPGQGLQFLFEYFSETQRNKGNFPGRFSGRQFSNSRSEMNVSTLELGDSALYLCASSLARDGDRVSYEQYFGPGTRLTVT.